In its sample, the clone carrying this T cell receptor beta chain was seen many times. No antigen is known for it. The data derive from a study of blood T cells in healthy people across ages. Study observations and caveats: Bulk PBMC profiling left naive and antigen-experienced comparisons inconclusive. Unknown CMV status may confound age-related changes in expanded clones.

The J segment lost 4 bases and the V segment lost 4 bases, leaving 11 bases of the junction unmatched. The CDR3 sequence is 17 residues long. The germline V gene encodes CDR1 LGHDT and CDR2 YNNKEL (reference sequence). For the second PCR, which ran for 7 to 11 cycles, a sample-barcoded 5' primer and a J-beta primer mix were used. TCRdb re-analysed the 5' RACE reads in MiXCR, keeping a single row per CDR3 protein. Seen here are 910,000 or so distinct CDR3 sequences, 51% observed once, and the top ten hold 20% to 25%. The chain couples TRBV3-1 to TRBJ2-3, with 10 bases aligning to TRBD1. The specimen was blood. The TCR was taken from a woman aged 60-75 years in good health. CDR3 protein: CASSLGTGEMGADTQYF. Here the CDR3 DNA reads TGTGCCAGCAGCCTCGGGACAGGGGAGATGGGGGCAGATACGCAGTATTTT.